This T cell receptor (beta chain) was sequenced in a study of blood T cells in healthy people across ages (dated by TCRdb to about 2015). Study-wide context: In model experiments, template switching captured roughly one uniquely barcoded TCR beta cDNA molecule for every two T cells. To avoid experimental bias, donors of different ages were spread randomly across the sequencing lanes. To track age-related changes in TCR beta repertoire diversity, the study relied on deep sequencing normalized with unique cDNA molecular identifiers. The donors were divided into four age groups: young (average around 16 years), middle-aged (about 39), aged (around 59) and long-lived (roughly 82). Using the same blood draw, the study looked at two additional independent replicas of 1 million unique cDNA reads for two donors, one aged 18 to 30 and the other aged 80 or older.

Comments on this clonotype: Its antigen remains undetermined. The record has no base qualities; no much larger clone is one base away.

The library was prepared using 5' RACE. Sequenced on an Illumina HiSeq 2500. A second PCR of roughly 7 to 12 cycles was run with a J-beta primer mix and a sample-barcoded 5' primer. Each TCR beta cDNA molecule received a unique molecular identifier from a template-switch 5' adaptor carrying 12 random nucleotides. Each sample yielded at least 2.5 million CDR3-containing paired-end reads. All of the RNA was converted into first-strand cDNA using the Mint cDNA synthesis kit, with a TRBC-specific oligonucleotide serving as the primer. Following uracil-DNA glycosylase treatment, a first 18-cycle PCR with universal primers M1SS and BC2_uni_R was performed on all cDNA. In the authors' own workflow: For normalization, 1 million high-quality reads were randomly selected from each sample, with every read carrying a distinct molecular identifier. Instead of being binned into consensus sequences, reads that shared molecular identifiers were thrown out. MiTCR, set to a Q25 quality threshold and the strictest error-elimination algorithm, was used for CDR3 identification, clonotype clustering and error correction. A nonparametric unseen species model with Euler transformation was used to estimate lower-bound total TCR beta diversity. TCRdb's own reprocessing of the public reads used fastp at Q25 and MiXCR and kept productive beta chains. Every entry covers one CDR3 protein and lists the most common genes and DNA from its rows. The V and J calls were not made by the authors but by TCRdb's processing. Counted in this sample were some 1.6 million distinct CDR3 sequences; 30% to 35% of them appeared once. 11% of the sample is taken by the ten largest.

Germline trimming amounts to 5 bases on V and 7 bases on J, with 10 as the count of junction bases outside the gene matches. Based on the germline V gene (reference sequence), the CDR1 and CDR2 sequences are MNHEY and SMNVEV. From cysteine to phenylalanine, the CDR3 is 14 amino acids long. Just the 42-base CDR3 DNA is kept, in frame starting at base 1. The donors were roughly 39 Caucasian individuals from Russia, aged roughly 6 to 100 years, who were systemically healthy. Approximately 9.3 milliliters of peripheral blood were collected from each donor into EDTA-treated Vacutainer tubes. Ficoll-Paque density-gradient centrifugation was used to isolate PBMCs, with at least 7 million per sample. Total RNA, at least 5 micrograms per sample, was extracted from PBMCs with Trizol reagent. For every donor, an aliquot of PBMCs went through flow cytometry to measure the percentages of naive CD45RAhigh/CD27high T cells.

Here is what the overall study found, with its caveats: The long-lived group showed more naive CD4+ T cells, fewer expanded clones and increased TCR diversity than the aged group, suggesting age selection. A strong correlation was found between observed TCR beta diversity and the percentage of naive T cells measured by flow cytometry. The CMV infection status of donors was not known, potentially confounding age-related changes in expanded clonotypes. Since profiling was done on bulk unsorted PBMCs, naive and antigen-experienced compartments could not be conclusively compared. Estimates of total diversity from one million sequenced T cells were regarded as lower bounds and underestimates. Observed TCR beta diversity per million T cells fell roughly linearly with age, and a significant reduction was already apparent by age about 36.

Material for sequencing was blood. This chain joins TRBV27 to TRBJ2-5, with 7 bases aligning to TRBD2. The receptor's source is a woman in her twenties or thirties in good health. The CDR3 protein: CASSPGTMGRTQYF. The DNA sequence is TGTGCCAGCAGTCCAGGGACTATGGGACGGACCCAGTACTTC.